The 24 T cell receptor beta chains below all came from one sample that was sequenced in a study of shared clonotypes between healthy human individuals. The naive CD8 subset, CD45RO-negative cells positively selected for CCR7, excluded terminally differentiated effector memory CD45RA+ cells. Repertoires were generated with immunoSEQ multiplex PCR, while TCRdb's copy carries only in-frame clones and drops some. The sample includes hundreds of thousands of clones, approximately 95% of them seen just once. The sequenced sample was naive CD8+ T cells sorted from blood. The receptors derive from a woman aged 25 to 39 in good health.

This chain's CDR3 is CASSHTPGQGSWGQFF. Written as DNA, the CDR3 is TGTGCCAGTAGTCATACTCCGGGACAGGGAAGCTGGGGGCAGTTCTTC. This rearrangement joins TRBV19 to TRBJ2-1; 9 bases map to TRBD1. V was pared by 5 bases and J by 12 bases, with 17 bases of the junction left unmatched. The CDR3 extends over 16 amino acids. CDR1 and CDR2 (germline): LNHDA, SQIVND (reference sequence).

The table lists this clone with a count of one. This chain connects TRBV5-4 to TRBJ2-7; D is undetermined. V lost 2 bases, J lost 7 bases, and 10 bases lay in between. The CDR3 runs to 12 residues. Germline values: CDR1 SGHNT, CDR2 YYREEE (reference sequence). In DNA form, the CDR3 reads TGTGCCAGCAGCTTCGACTCGTGGGAGCAGTACTTC. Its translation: CASSFDSWEQYF.

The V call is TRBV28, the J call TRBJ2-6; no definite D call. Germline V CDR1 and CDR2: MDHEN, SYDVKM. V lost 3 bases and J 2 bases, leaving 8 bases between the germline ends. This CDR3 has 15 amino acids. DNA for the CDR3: TGTGCCAGCAGTTTTCGACTCACTGGGGCCAACGTCCTGACTTTC. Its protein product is CASSFRLTGANVLTF.

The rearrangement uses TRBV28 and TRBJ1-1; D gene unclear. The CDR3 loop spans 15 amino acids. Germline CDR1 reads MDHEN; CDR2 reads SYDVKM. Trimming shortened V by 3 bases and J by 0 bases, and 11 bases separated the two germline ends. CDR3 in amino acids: CASSFRLNVNTEAFF. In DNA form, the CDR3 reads TGTGCCAGCAGTTTTCGGTTGAATGTGAACACTGAAGCTTTCTTT.

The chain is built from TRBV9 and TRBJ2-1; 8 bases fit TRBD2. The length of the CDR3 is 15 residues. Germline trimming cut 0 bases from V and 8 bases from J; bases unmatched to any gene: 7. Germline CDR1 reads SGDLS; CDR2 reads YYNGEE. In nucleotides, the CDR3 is TGTGCCAGCAGCGTAGCCGGGAGGGCCGGCGATGAGCAGTTCTTC. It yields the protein CASSVAGRAGDEQFF.

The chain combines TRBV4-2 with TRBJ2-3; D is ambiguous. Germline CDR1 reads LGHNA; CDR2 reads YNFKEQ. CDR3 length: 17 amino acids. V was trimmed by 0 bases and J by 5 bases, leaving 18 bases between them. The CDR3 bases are TGTGCCAGCAGCCAAGATCGTCAGGTCTGGGGTGGAGATACGCAGTATTTT. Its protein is CASSQDRQVWGGDTQYF.

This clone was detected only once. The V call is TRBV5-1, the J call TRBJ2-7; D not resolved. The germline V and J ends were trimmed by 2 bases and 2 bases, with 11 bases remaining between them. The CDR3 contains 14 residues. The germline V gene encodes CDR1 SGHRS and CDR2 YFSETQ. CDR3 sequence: CASSFVQNTYEQYF. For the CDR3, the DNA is TGCGCCAGCAGCTTCGTCCAAAATACCTACGAGCAGTACTTC.

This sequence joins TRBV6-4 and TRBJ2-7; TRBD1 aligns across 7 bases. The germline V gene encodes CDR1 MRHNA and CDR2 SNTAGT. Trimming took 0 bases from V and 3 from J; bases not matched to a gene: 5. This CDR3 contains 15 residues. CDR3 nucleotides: TGTGCCAGCAGTGACTCGAGGGACAGTAACTACGAGCAGTACTTC. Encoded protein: CASSDSRDSNYEQYF.

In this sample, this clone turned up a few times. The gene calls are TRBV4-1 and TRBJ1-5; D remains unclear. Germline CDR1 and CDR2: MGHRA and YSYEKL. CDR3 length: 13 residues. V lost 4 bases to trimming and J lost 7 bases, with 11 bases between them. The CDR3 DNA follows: TGCGCCAGCAGCCTGATGGCCGCCCAGCCCCAGCATTTT. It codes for CASSLMAAQPQHF.

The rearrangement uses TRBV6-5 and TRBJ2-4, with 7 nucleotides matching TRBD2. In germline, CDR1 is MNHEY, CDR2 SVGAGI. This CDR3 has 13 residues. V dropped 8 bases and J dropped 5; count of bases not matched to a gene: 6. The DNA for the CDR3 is TGTGCCAGCCGTGCGGGGGAGGAAAACATTCAGTACTTC. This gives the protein CASRAGEENIQYF.

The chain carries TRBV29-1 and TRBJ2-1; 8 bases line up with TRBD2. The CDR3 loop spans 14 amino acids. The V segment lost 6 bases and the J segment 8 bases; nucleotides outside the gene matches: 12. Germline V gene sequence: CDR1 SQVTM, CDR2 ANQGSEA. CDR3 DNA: TGCAGCGTGTGGGATAGCGGGGTGTACGATGAGCAGTTCTTC. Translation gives CSVWDSGVYDEQFF.

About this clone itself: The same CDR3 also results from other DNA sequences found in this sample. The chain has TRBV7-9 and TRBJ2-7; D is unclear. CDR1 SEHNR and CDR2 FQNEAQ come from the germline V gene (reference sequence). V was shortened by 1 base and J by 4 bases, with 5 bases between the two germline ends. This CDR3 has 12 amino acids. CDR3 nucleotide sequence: TGTGCCAGCAGCTTAGGGTCATACGAGCAGTACTTC. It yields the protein CASSLGSYEQYF. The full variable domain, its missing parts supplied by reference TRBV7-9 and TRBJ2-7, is DTGVSQNPRHKITKRGQNVTFRCDPISEHNRLYWYRQTLGQGPEFLTYFQNEAQLEKSRLLSDRFSAERPKGSFSTLEIQRTEQGDSAMYLCASSLGSYEQYFGPGTRLTVT.

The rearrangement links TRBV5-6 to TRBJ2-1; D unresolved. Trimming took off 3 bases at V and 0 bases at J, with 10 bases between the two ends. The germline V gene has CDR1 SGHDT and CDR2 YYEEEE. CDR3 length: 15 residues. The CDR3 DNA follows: TGTGCCAGCAGCTCAGTGGGAAACTCCTACAATGAGCAGTTCTTC. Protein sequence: CASSSVGNSYNEQFF.

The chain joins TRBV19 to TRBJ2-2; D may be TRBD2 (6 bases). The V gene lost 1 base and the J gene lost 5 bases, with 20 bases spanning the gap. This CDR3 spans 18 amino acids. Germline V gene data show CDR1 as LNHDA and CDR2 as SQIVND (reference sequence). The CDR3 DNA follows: TGTGCCAGTAGTATAGGGGGCGGGATCCTCGAGGGGACCGGGGAGCTGTTTTTT. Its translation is CASSIGGGILEGTGELFF. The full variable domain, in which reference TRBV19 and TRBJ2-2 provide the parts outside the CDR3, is DGGITQSPKYLFRKEGQNVTLSCEQNLNHDAMYWYRQDPGQGLRLIYYSQIVNDFQKGDIAEGYSVSREKKESFPLTVTSAQKNPTAFYLCASSIGGGILEGTGELFFGEGSRLTVL.

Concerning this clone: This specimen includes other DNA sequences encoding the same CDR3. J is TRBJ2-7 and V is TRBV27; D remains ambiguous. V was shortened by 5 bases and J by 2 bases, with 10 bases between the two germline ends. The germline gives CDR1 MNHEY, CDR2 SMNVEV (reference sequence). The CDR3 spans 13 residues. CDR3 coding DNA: TGTGCCAGCAGTCTCGGACGGACCTACGAGCAGTACTTC. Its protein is CASSLGRTYEQYF.

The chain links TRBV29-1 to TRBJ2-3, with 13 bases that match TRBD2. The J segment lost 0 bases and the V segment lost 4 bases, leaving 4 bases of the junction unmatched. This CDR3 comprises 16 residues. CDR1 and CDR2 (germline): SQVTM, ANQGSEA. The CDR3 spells CSVAGTSGTSTDTQYF. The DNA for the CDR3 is TGCAGCGTTGCCGGGACTAGCGGGACTAGCACAGATACGCAGTATTTT.

This CDR3 reads CSVGESSYNEQFF. The CDR3 DNA sequence: TGCAGCGTTGGCGAAAGCTCCTACAATGAGCAGTTCTTC. This chain links TRBV29-1 with TRBJ2-1; no clear D. CDR3 length equals 13 residues. V lost 4 bases and J 0 bases, leaving 7 bases between the germline ends. CDR1 is SQVTM and CDR2 is ANQGSEA in the germline V gene.

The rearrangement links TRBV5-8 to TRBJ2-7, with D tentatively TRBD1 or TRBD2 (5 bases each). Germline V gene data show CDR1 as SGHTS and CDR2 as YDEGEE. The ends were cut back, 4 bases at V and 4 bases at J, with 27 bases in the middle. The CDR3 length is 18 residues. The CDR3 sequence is CASSIHGLEGRGTYEQYF. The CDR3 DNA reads TGTGCCAGCAGCATACACGGCCTCGAGGGGAGAGGTACGTACGAGCAGTACTTC.

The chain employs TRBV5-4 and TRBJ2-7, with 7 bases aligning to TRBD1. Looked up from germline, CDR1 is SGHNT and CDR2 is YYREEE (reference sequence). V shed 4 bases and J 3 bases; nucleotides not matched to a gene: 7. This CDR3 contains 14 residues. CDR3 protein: CASSPGQSLYEQYF. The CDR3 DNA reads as TGTGCCAGCAGCCCGGGACAGTCACTCTACGAGCAGTACTTC.

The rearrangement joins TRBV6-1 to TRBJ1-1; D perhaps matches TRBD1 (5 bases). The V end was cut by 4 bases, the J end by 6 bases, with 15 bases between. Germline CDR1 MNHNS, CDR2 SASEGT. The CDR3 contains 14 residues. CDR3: CASSVSGIGSEAFF. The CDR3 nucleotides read TGTGCCAGCAGTGTTTCAGGGATTGGTTCTGAAGCTTTCTTT.

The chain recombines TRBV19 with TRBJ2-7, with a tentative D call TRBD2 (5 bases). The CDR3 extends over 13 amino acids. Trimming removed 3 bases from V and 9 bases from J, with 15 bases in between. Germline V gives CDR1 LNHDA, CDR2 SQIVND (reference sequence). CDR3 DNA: TGTGCCAGTAGTATGTCACCGACTACGCCGCAGTACTTC. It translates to CASSMSPTTPQYF.

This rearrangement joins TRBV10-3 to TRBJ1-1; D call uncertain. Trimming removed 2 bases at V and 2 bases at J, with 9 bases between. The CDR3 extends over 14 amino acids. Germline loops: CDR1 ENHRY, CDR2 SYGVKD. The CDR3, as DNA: TGTGCCATCAGTGAGATTGGCAGTAACACTGAAGCTTTCTTT. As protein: CAISEIGSNTEAFF.

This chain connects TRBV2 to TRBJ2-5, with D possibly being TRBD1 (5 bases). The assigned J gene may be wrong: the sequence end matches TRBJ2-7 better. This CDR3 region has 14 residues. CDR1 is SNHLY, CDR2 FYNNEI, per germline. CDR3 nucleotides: TGTGCCAGCAGTGAACTCAGGGATCGCTACGAGCAGTACTTC. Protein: CASSELRDRYEQYF.

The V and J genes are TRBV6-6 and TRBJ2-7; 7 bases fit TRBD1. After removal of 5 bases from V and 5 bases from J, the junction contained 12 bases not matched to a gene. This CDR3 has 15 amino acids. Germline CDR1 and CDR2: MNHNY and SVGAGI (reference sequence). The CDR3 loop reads CASSDRDSGFHEQYF. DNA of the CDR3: TGTGCCAGCAGTGACCGGGACAGTGGGTTCCACGAGCAGTACTTC.